Following are 21 T cell receptor beta chains from one sample sequenced in a study of early T cells in non-severe SARS-CoV-2 infection. One entry per CDR3 protein, called by TCRdb with MiXCR from the 5' RACE reads. The table lists roughly 25,000 distinct CDR3 sequences, roughly 4.2% of them singletons. Sequencing was carried out using whole blood. These receptors all stem from an adult who was a healthcare worker with PCR-confirmed SARS-CoV-2 infection or an uninfected control (not recorded which).

This clonotype came up many times. The chain couples TRBV6-6 to TRBJ1-5; 9 nucleotides line up with TRBD1. V was clipped by 5 bases and J by 7 bases; unmatched bases: 12. The germline gives CDR1 MNHNY, CDR2 SVGAGI (reference sequence). There are 16 residues in the CDR3. Here the CDR3 reads CASSNHRDRDDQPQHF. For the CDR3, the DNA is TGTGCCAGCAGTAACCACCGGGACAGGGACGACCAGCCCCAGCATTTT.

This clonotype was observed at least ten times. This chain uses TRBV20-1 with TRBJ2-1, with D perhaps matching TRBD1 (5 bases). Looked up from germline, CDR1 is DFQATT and CDR2 is SNEGSKA (reference sequence). This CDR3 is built from 15 residues. Trimming stripped 6 bases from V and 0 bases from J, with 15 bases between. CDR3 amino acids: CSASTEPSSYNEQFF. In DNA, the CDR3 is TGCAGTGCCTCGACAGAGCCTAGCTCCTACAATGAGCAGTTCTTC.

This clonotype was seen repeatedly, ten times or more. CDR3 sequence reads: CASSLPGQGADEQYF. The CDR3 DNA is TGCGCCAGCAGCTTACCGGGACAGGGGGCTGACGAGCAGTACTTC. The chain links TRBV5-1 to TRBJ2-7; 12 bases are shared with TRBD1. Germline V lookup: CDR1 SGHRS, CDR2 YFSETQ. Germline trimming cut 2 bases from V and 5 bases from J; bases unmatched to any gene: 5. The CDR3 loop spans 15 amino acids.

This clonotype showed up many times. V is TRBV5-1 and J is TRBJ2-4; no firm D call. The CDR3 sequence is 14 residues long. CDR1 is SGHRS and CDR2 is YFSETQ in the germline V gene. V lost 3 bases and J 7 bases, leaving 14 bases between the germline ends. CDR3 sequence reads: CASSSQGGVNIQYF. The CDR3 DNA sequence: TGCGCCAGCAGCTCCCAAGGTGGGGTCAACATTCAGTACTTC. Based on the CDR3 plus reference TRBV5-1 and TRBJ2-4, the full variable domain is KAGVTQTPRYLIKTRGQQVTLSCSPISGHRSVSWYQQTPGQGLQFLFEYFSETQRNKGNFPGRFSGRQFSNSRSEMNVSTLELGDSALYLCASSSQGGVNIQYFGAGTRLSVL.

This clonotype occurred many times. CDR3 sequence (DNA): TGTGCCAGCAGGGGGACTAGCGGGGCGTATGAGCAGTTCTTC. This gives the protein CASRGTSGAYEQFF. The chain employs TRBV6-5 and TRBJ2-1; 13 bases fit TRBD2. The CDR3 has 14 amino acids. Germline V lookup: CDR1 MNHEY, CDR2 SVGAGI. The ends lost 6 bases at V and 8 bases at J; junction bases unmatched: 4.

This clonotype was detected many times. V usage is TRBV7-9 and J usage is TRBJ1-1, with TRBD1 matching over 8 bases. Germline CDR1 is SEHNR and CDR2 is FQNEAQ (reference sequence). CDR3 size: 14 residues. Losses at the gene ends were 3 bases for V and 5 bases for J; bases not matched to a gene: 5. The CDR3 DNA follows: TGTGCCAGCAGCTTGACAGGGGAGTCGACTGAAGCTTTCTTT. Translation: CASSLTGESTEAFF. Full variable domain (missing parts from reference TRBV7-9 and TRBJ1-1): DTGVSQNPRHKITKRGQNVTFRCDPISEHNRLYWYRQTLGQGPEFLTYFQNEAQLEKSRLLSDRFSAERPKGSFSTLEIQRTEQGDSAMYLCASSLTGESTEAFFGQGTRLTVV.

Ten or more counts support this clonotype. This rearrangement joins TRBV5-4 to TRBJ2-3, with D perhaps matching TRBD2 (6 bases). The V end was cut by 5 bases, the J end by 6 bases, with 13 bases between. Germline assignment: CDR1 SGHNT and CDR2 YYREEE (reference sequence). The CDR3 spans 13 residues. CDR3 DNA sequence: TGTGCCAGCAGAACGGGACTTTCGGATACGCAGTATTTT. Translated, it gives CASRTGLSDTQYF.

The CDR3 loop is CSAKPPGSGIITGELFF. The CDR3 nucleotides are TGCAGTGCTAAACCCCCGGGGAGCGGGATAATCACCGGGGAGCTGTTTTTT. The chain has TRBV20-1 and TRBJ2-2, with 7 nucleotides matching TRBD2. V dropped 4 bases and J dropped 4; count of bases not matched to a gene: 15. The V gene's germline CDR1 is DFQATT and CDR2 SNEGSKA (reference sequence). This CDR3 is built from 17 residues.

This clonotype was observed many times. J is TRBJ2-1 and V is TRBV24-1, with D possibly TRBD1 on 5 matching bases. The CDR3 runs to 15 residues. Trimming took 5 bases from V and 6 from J, leaving 16 bases between them. Germline CDR1 and CDR2: KGHDR and SFDVKD. CDR3 bases: TGTGCCACCAGTGGATCGACAGCGCCTTTCAATGAGCAGTTCTTC. This translates into CATSGSTAPFNEQFF.

This clonotype was recorded at least ten times. The chain is built from TRBV2 and TRBJ2-3, with 9 bases identical to TRBD2. The CDR3 has 15 amino acids. Germline loops: CDR1 SNHLY, CDR2 FYNNEI. Trimming took 5 bases from V and 1 from J; bases not matched to a gene: 4. As DNA, the CDR3 is TGTGCCAGCAGTCTTAGCGGGAGAGGCACAGATACGCAGTATTTT. It translates to CASSLSGRGTDTQYF.

This clonotype appeared many times. This sequence joins TRBV18 and TRBJ2-7, with D tentatively TRBD2 (7 bases). Trimming shortened V by 4 bases and J by 10 bases, and 17 bases separated the two germline ends. Germline CDR1 is KGHSH and CDR2 is LQKENI. The length of the CDR3 is 13 residues. CDR3 region: CASSREQGGKQYF. The CDR3, as DNA: TGTGCCAGCTCACGTGAACAGGGAGGGAAACAGTACTTC.

At least ten counts were recorded for this clonotype. The rearrangement joins TRBV5-1 to TRBJ2-7, with 7 bases that match TRBD1. V shed 3 bases and J 2 bases; nucleotides not matched to a gene: 5. The CDR3 extends over 14 amino acids. Germline V gene sequence: CDR1 SGHRS, CDR2 YFSETQ. CDR3 bases: TGCGCCAGCAGCTCTAGGCAGGGGGCCTACGAGCAGTACTTC. This codes for CASSSRQGAYEQYF.

This CDR3 is CSVDPPLKNYGYTF. DNA for the CDR3: TGCAGCGTTGACCCCCCTCTAAAAAACTATGGCTACACCTTC. The V and J genes are TRBV29-1 and TRBJ1-2, with D unclear. The V end was cut by 3 bases, the J end by 2 bases, with 13 bases between. The germline V gene encodes CDR1 SQVTM and CDR2 ANQGSEA. The CDR3 loop spans 14 amino acids.

This clonotype occurred many times. The chain uses TRBV30 and TRBJ2-1; TRBD2 might be the D (6 bases). Trimming shortened V by 5 bases and J by 0 bases, and 11 bases separated the two germline ends. CDR1 and CDR2 (germline): GTSNPN, SVGIG (reference sequence). The CDR3 is 14 amino acids. This CDR3 reads CAWGGTTSYNEQFF. For the CDR3, the DNA is TGTGCCTGGGGGGGGACCACCTCCTACAATGAGCAGTTCTTC.

This clonotype was observed many times. The V and J genes are TRBV29-1 and TRBJ2-7; TRBD2 matches 11 bases. The CDR3 is made up of 15 amino acids. Germline CDR1 SQVTM, CDR2 ANQGSEA. J lost 1 base, V lost 3 bases, and 5 bases had no gene match. CDR3 nucleotides: TGCAGCGTTGAGGTAGCGGGAGGGCCATCCTACGAGCAGTACTTC. It is translated as CSVEVAGGPSYEQYF.

At least ten counts were recorded for this clonotype. J is TRBJ2-3 and V is TRBV20-1; tentatively, D is TRBD2 (5 bases). Germline CDR1 DFQATT, CDR2 SNEGSKA (reference sequence). Between the trimmed V and J ends, which lost 3 bases and 4 bases, there was a span of 17 bases. The CDR3 has 15 amino acids. The CDR3 region is CSASARERFPDTQYF. The CDR3 coding sequence is TGCAGTGCTAGCGCCCGGGAACGATTTCCAGATACGCAGTATTTT.

The chain joins TRBV5-1 to TRBJ2-3; no clear D. The CDR3 loop spans 16 amino acids. V was clipped by 0 bases and J by 0 bases, with 11 bases between them. In germline, CDR1 is SGHRS, CDR2 YFSETQ. CDR3 region: CASSLDPASSTDTQYF. CDR3 sequence (DNA): TGCGCCAGCAGCTTGGATCCGGCTTCTAGCACAGATACGCAGTATTTT.

Comments on this clonotype: This may be a read error, as it is one base from a much larger clone. The missing conserved phenylalanine or tryptophan at the end of this CDR3 makes a read error likely. The rearrangement uses TRBV11-2 and TRBJ1-1, with D uncertain. The CDR3 covers 12 residues. Trimming shortened V by 1 base and J by 3 bases, and 3 bases separated the two germline ends. CDR1 is SGHAT and CDR2 is FQNNGV in the germline V gene. The DNA for the CDR3 is TGTGCCAGCAGCTTAGGGCACACTGAAGCTTTCTAT. This gives the protein CASSLGHTEAFY.

V is TRBV10-3 and J is TRBJ2-7; D could derive from TRBD1 or TRBD2 (5 bases each). Per the germline V gene, CDR1 is ENHRY and CDR2 is SYGVKD. CDR3 length: 13 amino acids. The V end lost 7 bases, the J end lost 5 bases, and 15 bases lay between the germline ends. The CDR3 region is CAITQGVVDEQYF. CDR3 sequence (DNA): TGTGCCATCACGCAGGGAGTTGTCGACGAGCAGTACTTC.

This clonotype has a count of ten or more. This rearrangement joins TRBV4-3 to TRBJ1-4; D unclear. Germline V CDR1 and CDR2: LGHNA, YSLEER. With 3 bases removed from V and 3 bases from J, the gap between germline ends came to 20 bases. This CDR3 spans 18 amino acids. CDR3 sequence (DNA): TGCGCCAGCAGCCACCACCATTTTACCTGGGTCCCTAATGAAAAACTGTTTTTT. This gives the protein CASSHHHFTWVPNEKLFF.

This clonotype was observed many times. J is TRBJ2-1 and V is TRBV6-2 or TRBV6-3, with unresolved D. The CDR3 runs to 11 residues. Between the trimmed V and J ends, which lost 7 bases and 10 bases, there was a span of 11 bases. Germline V gene data show CDR1 as MNHEY and CDR2 as SVGEGT. The CDR3 bases are TGTGCCAGCACCCTATTCGGGGAGCAGTTCTTC. Translated, it gives CASTLFGEQFF.